These 19 T cell receptor beta chains were sequenced from one sample in a study of shared clonotypes between healthy human individuals. The repertoire was sequenced with immunoSEQ multiplex PCR; TCRdb's copy has only in-frame clones and lacks some. The data hold about 680,000 clones, with around 90% observed a single time. It was CD45RO-negative cells, positively selected for CCR7, that made up naive CD8 cells, with terminally differentiated effector memory CD45RA+ cells excluded. Source material: naive CD8+ T cells sorted from blood. The receptors come from a man younger than 40 in good health.

The genes are TRBV6-1 and TRBJ2-3; 8 bases line up with TRBD1. CDR1 is MNHNS, CDR2 SASEGT, per germline. Trimming removed 4 bases from V and 3 bases from J; junction bases left unmatched: 15. The CDR3 is 18 amino acids. CDR3 sequence (DNA): TGTGCCAGCAGTGCACGGCCCGGACAGGGAGGTCGAACAGATACGCAGTATTTT. It encodes CASSARPGQGGRTDTQYF.

This clone was detected only once. The CDR3 coding sequence is TGTGCCAGCAGCTTCACCGGGACGAATCAGCCCCAGCATTTT. Protein sequence: CASSFTGTNQPQHF. V and J are TRBV7-8 and TRBJ1-5, with D perhaps TRBD1 (5 bases). Germline CDR1 reads SGHVS; CDR2 reads FQNEAQ. The V end was cut by 3 bases, the J end by 4 bases, with 10 bases between. The CDR3 covers 14 residues.

This chain joins TRBV6-1 and TRBJ1-1; possibly TRBD1 for D (6 bases). Between the trimmed V and J ends, which lost 1 base and 3 bases, there was a span of 9 bases. Per germline, CDR1 MNHNS and CDR2 SASEGT. This CDR3 region has 14 residues. CDR3 sequence: CASSEDRAYTEAFF. The CDR3 nucleotides are TGTGCCAGCAGTGAAGACAGGGCCTACACTGAAGCTTTCTTT.

V is TRBV27 and J is TRBJ2-7, with 12 bases that match TRBD2. This CDR3 is 20 amino acids long. J lost 8 bases, V lost 5 bases, and 25 bases had no gene match. Germline CDR1 and CDR2: MNHEY and SMNVEV (reference sequence). DNA for the CDR3: TGTGCCAGCAGTCTCCGAGCTCTAGCGGGAGGGACTTCCTCGGCTACGAAGCAGTACTTC. Its translation: CASSLRALAGGTSSATKQYF.

CDR3 nucleotide sequence: TGCGCCAGCAGTGAGGGCCTACGACAGGGGGCTGTCACTGAAGCTTTCTTT. This translates into CASSEGLRQGAVTEAFF. The rearrangement uses TRBV10-1 and TRBJ1-1; 10 positions match TRBD1. The V and J ends lost 2 bases and 4 bases, in that order; junction bases with no gene match: 10. This CDR3 has 17 residues. Germline V lookup: CDR1 WNHNN, CDR2 SYGVQD (reference sequence).

This sequence joins TRBV7-3 and TRBJ2-1; TRBD1 matches 8 bases. The V gene end was trimmed by 5 bases and the J gene end by 5 bases; junction bases not matched to a gene: 2. Germline V gene data show CDR1 as SGHTA and CDR2 as FQGTGA. The CDR3 sequence is 13 residues long. CDR3 bases: TGTGCCAGCAGCGAGACAGGGGACAATGAGCAGTTCTTC. This translates into CASSETGDNEQFF.

This clone was detected only once. This rearrangement joins TRBV7-9 to TRBJ2-7, with 7 nucleotides matching TRBD1. The CDR3 sequence is 16 residues long. V gave up 3 bases and J gave up 0 bases; unmatched junction bases: 8. Germline V CDR1 and CDR2: SEHNR, FQNEAQ (reference sequence). The CDR3 reads CASSFFDRDSSYEQYF. The CDR3 bases are TGTGCCAGCAGCTTTTTCGACCGGGACAGCTCCTACGAGCAGTACTTC.

The rearrangement uses TRBV19 and TRBJ1-2; TRBD1 might be the D (6 bases). Germline CDR1 and CDR2: LNHDA and SQIVND (reference sequence). The CDR3 is made up of 13 amino acids. Trimming left V 7 bases short and J 4 bases short, with 13 bases between. The CDR3 reads CASTLTGAYGYTF. CDR3 in DNA: TGTGCCAGTACCCTGACAGGAGCCTATGGCTACACCTTC.

The J gene is TRBJ2-4, the V gene TRBV7-9, with 9 bases identical to TRBD2. CDR3 length equals 16 residues. V trimming: 2 bases; J trimming: 5 bases; junction bases outside the gene matches: 7. The germline V gene encodes CDR1 SEHNR and CDR2 FQNEAQ (reference sequence). CDR3 bases: TGTGCCAGCAGCTTAAGTATAGCGGGAGTGGAAAACATTCAGTACTTC. Translated, it gives CASSLSIAGVENIQYF.

This chain links TRBV9 with TRBJ2-2; D is possibly TRBD2 (5 bases). CDR3 length: 14 residues. CDR1 and CDR2 from the germline V gene are SGDLS and YYNGEE. The ends were cut back, 4 bases at V and 7 bases at J, with 14 bases in the middle. As DNA, the CDR3 is TGTGCCAGCAGCCCGGGATCACCAAACGGGGAGCTGTTTTTT. Amino acid sequence: CASSPGSPNGELFF.

The chain joins TRBV11-2 to TRBJ1-2; no definite D call. V lost 5 bases to trimming and J lost 5 bases, with 9 bases between them. Germline lookup yields CDR1 SGHAT and CDR2 FQNNGV. The CDR3 is made up of 12 amino acids. The chain's CDR3 is CASSPSLYGYTF. The CDR3 DNA reads as TGTGCCAGCAGCCCATCCCTGTATGGCTACACCTTC.

The chain carries TRBV7-9 and TRBJ2-2; no clear D gene. From germline, CDR1 is SEHNR and CDR2 FQNEAQ (reference sequence). The CDR3 has 13 residues. With 8 bases removed from V and 2 bases from J, the gap between germline ends came to 9 bases. The CDR3 reads CASFWVNTGELFF. The DNA of the CDR3 is TGTGCCAGCTTCTGGGTCAACACCGGGGAGCTGTTTTTT.

The chain carries TRBV12-5 and TRBJ1-1, with a possible D match to TRBD1 (5 bases). CDR3 size: 15 residues. The ends were cut back, 7 bases at V and 5 bases at J, with 20 bases in the middle. Germline-derived CDR1 and CDR2 are LGHNT and FRNRAP. CDR3 coding DNA: TGTGCTAGTGCTAAATCAGGGTCGCTGGGAACTGAAGCTTTCTTT. Protein product: CASAKSGSLGTEAFF.

This rearrangement joins TRBV27 to TRBJ2-3, with 12 bases fitting TRBD2. Germline CDR1 and CDR2: MNHEY and SMNVEV (reference sequence). The length of the CDR3 is 16 residues. V gave up 4 bases and J gave up 2 bases; unmatched junction bases: 4. The CDR3 region is CASSWLAGGNTDTQYF. The CDR3 DNA reads as TGTGCCAGCAGTTGGCTAGCGGGAGGGAACACAGATACGCAGTATTTT.

V is TRBV2 and J is TRBJ1-2; no clear D. Trimming removed 2 bases at V and 1 base at J, with 8 bases between. The germline CDR1 and CDR2 sequences are SNHLY and FYNNEI. The CDR3 is made up of 14 amino acids. This chain's CDR3 is CASSENSYNYGYTF. The CDR3 coding sequence is TGTGCCAGCAGTGAAAACAGCTATAACTATGGCTACACCTTC.

Regarding this clone: Other DNA variants within this sample encode the same CDR3. The chain is built from TRBV28 and TRBJ2-7; D uncertain. Germline values: CDR1 MDHEN, CDR2 SYDVKM. The CDR3 spans 11 residues. The V end was cut by 5 bases, the J end by 5 bases, with 7 bases between. The CDR3 region has the DNA TGTGCCAGCAGTCTTATCAACGAGCAGTACTTC. This codes for CASSLINEQYF.

V is TRBV2 and J is TRBJ2-5, with TRBD1 matching 9 bases. The germline CDR1 and CDR2 sequences are SNHLY and FYNNEI. The CDR3 runs 21 residues. J was trimmed by 1 base and V by 2 bases; bases with no gene match: 20. The CDR3 here is CASSESVPDRGAGLGQETQYF. In DNA form, the CDR3 reads TGTGCCAGCAGTGAATCCGTCCCCGACAGGGGGGCGGGGTTGGGCCAAGAGACCCAGTACTTC.

The chain has TRBV4-1 and TRBJ2-7, with D tentatively TRBD2 (5 bases). Germline CDR1 reads MGHRA; CDR2 reads YSYEKL. CDR3 length: 15 amino acids. Trimming pared 1 base from V and 1 base from J, leaving 11 bases between. The CDR3 sequence: CASSQVEATSYEQYF. DNA for the CDR3: TGCGCCAGCAGCCAAGTGGAGGCCACTTCCTACGAGCAGTACTTC.

The chain carries TRBV25-1 and TRBJ2-3; 10 bases match TRBD2. The trim removed 2 bases at V and 0 bases at J, leaving 5 bases unmatched. CDR1 is MGHDK, CDR2 SYGVNS, per germline. This CDR3 region has 17 residues. In nucleotides, the CDR3 is TGTGCCAGCAGTGAAATAGGGACTAGCGCTAGCACAGATACGCAGTATTTT. Amino acids: CASSEIGTSASTDTQYF.